This paragraph reports one T cell receptor beta chain. The CDR3 length is 11 residues. cDNA synthesis was performed in eight separate reactions for each sample. TCRdb reprocessed the 5' RACE reads and reports one entry per CDR3 protein, with no DNA. The sample table sets out 400,000 to 500,000 distinct CDR3 sequences. The data were obtained in a study of monozygotic twins with inflammatory bowel disease. Staff drew an approximately 2.5 ml blood sample from each donor. The V call is TRBV12-3 or TRBV12-4, the J call TRBJ2-1. Sequencing input: blood. This receptor was obtained from a human donor with ulcerative colitis or Crohn's disease, or a healthy co-twin of an affected twin (not recorded which). The CDR3 protein is CASSVYNEQFF.